Included here is one TCR beta chain sequence, with context. Original data processing: Amplification from reference gene primers served as the basis for estimated nucleated cell counts. Method: immunoSEQ multiplex PCR; TCRdb's copy keeps in-frame clones and lacks some. Clonal size and the V and J genes are those of that table, whereas D and trimming came from the DNA. The sample includes some 200,000 clones, more than 70% of them seen just once. The CDR3 covers 15 residues. Germline lookup yields CDR1 SGHKS and CDR2 YYEKEE (reference sequence). The germline V and J ends were trimmed by 0 bases and 0 bases, with 9 bases remaining between them. This sample is part of a study of blood T cell repertoires in COVID-19. The overall study: The origin of the acute and convalescent COVID-19 samples was the United States, Italy and Spain.

This rearrangement joins TRBV5-5 to TRBJ1-1; possibly TRBD1 for D (5 bases). Sequencing was done on a sample of peripheral blood. The TCR originated in a woman in her sixties with acute or convalescent COVID-19. The CDR3 DNA reads as TGTGCCAGCAGCTTGGAGGCAGGGCTGAACACTGAAGCTTTCTTT. As protein: CASSLEAGLNTEAFF.